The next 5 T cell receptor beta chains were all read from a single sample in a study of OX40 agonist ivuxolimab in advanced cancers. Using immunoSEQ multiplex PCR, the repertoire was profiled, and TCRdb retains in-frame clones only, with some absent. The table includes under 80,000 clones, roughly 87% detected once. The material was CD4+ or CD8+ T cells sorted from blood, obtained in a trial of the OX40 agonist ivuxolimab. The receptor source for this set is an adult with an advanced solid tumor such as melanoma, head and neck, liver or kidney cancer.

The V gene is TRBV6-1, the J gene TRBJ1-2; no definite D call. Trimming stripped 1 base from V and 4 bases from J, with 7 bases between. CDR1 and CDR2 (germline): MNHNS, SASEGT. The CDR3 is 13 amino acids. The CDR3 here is CASSEVRSYGYTF. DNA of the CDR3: TGTGCCAGCAGTGAAGTTCGATCCTATGGCTACACCTTC.

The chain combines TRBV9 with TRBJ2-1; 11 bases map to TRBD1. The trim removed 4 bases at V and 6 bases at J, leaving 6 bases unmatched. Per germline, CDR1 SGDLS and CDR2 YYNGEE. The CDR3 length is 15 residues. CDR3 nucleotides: TGTGCCAGCAGCCCACGGGACAGGGGGGTCAATGAGCAGTTCTTC. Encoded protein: CASSPRDRGVNEQFF.

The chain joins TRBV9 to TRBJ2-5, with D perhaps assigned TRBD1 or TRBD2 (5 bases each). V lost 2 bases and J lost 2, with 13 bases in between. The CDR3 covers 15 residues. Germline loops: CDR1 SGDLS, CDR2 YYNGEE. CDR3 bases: TGTGCCAGCAGCGTGGGACGGCAAAATCAAGAGACCCAGTACTTC. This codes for CASSVGRQNQETQYF.

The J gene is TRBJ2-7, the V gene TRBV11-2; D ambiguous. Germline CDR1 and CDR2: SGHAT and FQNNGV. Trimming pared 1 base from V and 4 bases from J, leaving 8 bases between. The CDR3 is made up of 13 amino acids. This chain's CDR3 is CASSLGQIYEQYF. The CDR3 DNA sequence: TGTGCCAGCAGCTTAGGGCAAATTTACGAGCAGTACTTC.

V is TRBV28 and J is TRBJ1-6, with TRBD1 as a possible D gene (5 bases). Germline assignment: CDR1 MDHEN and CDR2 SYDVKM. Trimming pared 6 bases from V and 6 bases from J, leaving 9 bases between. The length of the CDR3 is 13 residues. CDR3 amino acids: CASSRDFNSPLHF. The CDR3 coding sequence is TGTGCCAGCAGCCGGGACTTTAATTCACCCCTCCACTTT. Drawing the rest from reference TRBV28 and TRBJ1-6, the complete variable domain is DVKVTQSSRYLVKRTGEKVFLECVQDMDHENMFWYRQDPGLGLRLIYFSYDVKMKEKGDIPEGYSVSREKKERFSLILESASTNQTSMYLCASSRDFNSPLHFGNGTRLTVT.